A few counts support the clone carrying this T cell receptor beta chain. The data originate from a study of human T cells and chemical hapten exposure. Via MiXCR, TCRdb re-called the RACE reads, giving one row per CDR3 protein. The table records 90,000 to 120,000 distinct CDR3 sequences, 11% of them present only once. The CDR3 length is 17 residues. V dropped 0 bases and J dropped 4; count of bases not matched to a gene: 9. Germline V lookup: CDR1 SGDLS, CDR2 YYNGEE. The time point was: patch test 1, 2 weeks after DPC sensitization. The treatment: therapeutic diphenylcyclopropenone sensitization with weekly scalp DPC.

The chain combines TRBV9 with TRBJ2-3, with TRBD2 identical over 9 bases. The receptor was derived from a woman aged 40-49 years with alopecia areata. Some clones in this sample may be carry-over from other donors' samples. Sample: whole blood, taken in connection with sensitization to the hapten diphenylcyclopropenone (DPC). As DNA, the CDR3 is TGTGCCAGCAGCGTAGGGAGCCTAGCGGGGACCCCAGATACGCAGTATTTT. Protein product: CASSVGSLAGTPDTQYF.